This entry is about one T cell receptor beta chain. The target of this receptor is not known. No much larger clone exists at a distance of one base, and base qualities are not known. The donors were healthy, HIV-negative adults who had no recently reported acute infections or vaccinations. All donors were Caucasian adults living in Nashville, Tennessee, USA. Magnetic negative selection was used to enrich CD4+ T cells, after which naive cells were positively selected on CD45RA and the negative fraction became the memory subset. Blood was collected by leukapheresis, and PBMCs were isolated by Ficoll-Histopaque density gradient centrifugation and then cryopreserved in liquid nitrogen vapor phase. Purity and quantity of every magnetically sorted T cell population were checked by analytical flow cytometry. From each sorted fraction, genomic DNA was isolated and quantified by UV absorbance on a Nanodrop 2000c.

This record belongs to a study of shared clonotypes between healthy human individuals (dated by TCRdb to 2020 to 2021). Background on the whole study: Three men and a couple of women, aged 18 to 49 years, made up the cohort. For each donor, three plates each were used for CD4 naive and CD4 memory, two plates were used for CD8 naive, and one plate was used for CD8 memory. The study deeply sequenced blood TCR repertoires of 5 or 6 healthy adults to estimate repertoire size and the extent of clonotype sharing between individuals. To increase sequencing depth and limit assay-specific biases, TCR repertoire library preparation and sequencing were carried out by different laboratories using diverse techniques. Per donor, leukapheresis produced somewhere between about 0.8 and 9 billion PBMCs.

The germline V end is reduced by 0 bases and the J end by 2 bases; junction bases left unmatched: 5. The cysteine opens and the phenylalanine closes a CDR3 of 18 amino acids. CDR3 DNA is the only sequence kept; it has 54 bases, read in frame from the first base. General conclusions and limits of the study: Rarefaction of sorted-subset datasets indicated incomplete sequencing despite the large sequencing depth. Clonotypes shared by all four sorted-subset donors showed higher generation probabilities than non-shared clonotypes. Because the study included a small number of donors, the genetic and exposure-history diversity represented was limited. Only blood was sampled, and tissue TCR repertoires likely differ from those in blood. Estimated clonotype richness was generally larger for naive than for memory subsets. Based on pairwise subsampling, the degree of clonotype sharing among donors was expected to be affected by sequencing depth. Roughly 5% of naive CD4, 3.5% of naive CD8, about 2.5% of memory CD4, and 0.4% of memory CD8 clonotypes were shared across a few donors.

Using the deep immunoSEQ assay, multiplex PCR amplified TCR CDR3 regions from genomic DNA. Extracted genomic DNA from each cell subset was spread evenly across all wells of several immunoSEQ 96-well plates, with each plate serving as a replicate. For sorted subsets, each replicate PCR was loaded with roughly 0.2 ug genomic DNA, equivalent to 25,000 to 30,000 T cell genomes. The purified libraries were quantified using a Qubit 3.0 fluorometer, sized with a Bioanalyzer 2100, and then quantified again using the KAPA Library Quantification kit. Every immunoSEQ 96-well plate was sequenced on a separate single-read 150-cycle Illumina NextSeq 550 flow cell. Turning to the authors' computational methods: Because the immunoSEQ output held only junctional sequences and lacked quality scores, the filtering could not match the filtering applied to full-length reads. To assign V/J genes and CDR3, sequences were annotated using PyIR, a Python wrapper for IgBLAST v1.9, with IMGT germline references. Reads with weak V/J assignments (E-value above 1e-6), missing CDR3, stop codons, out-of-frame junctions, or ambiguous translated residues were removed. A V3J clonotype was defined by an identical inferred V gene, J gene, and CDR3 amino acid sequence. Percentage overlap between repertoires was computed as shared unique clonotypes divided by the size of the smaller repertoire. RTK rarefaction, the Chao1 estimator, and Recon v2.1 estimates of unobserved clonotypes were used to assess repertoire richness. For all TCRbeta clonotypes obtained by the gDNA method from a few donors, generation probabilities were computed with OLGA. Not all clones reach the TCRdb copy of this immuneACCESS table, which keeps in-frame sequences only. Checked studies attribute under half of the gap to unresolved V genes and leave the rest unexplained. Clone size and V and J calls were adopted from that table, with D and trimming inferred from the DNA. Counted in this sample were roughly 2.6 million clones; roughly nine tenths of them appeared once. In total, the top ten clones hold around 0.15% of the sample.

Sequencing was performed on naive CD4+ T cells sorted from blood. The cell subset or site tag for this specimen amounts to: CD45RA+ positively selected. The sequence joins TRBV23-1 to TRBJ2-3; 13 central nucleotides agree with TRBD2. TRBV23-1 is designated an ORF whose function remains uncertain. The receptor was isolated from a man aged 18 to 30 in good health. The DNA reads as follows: TGCGCCAGCAGTCAATCGAGGGGACTAGCGGGGTCCACAGATACGCAGTATTTT. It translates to CASSQSRGLAGSTDTQYF.